This is a list of T cell receptor beta chains from one sample in a study of OX40 agonist ivuxolimab in advanced cancers. The table came from immunoSEQ multiplex PCR; TCRdb's copy has only in-frame clones and leaves some out. This table holds about 42,000 clones, approximately 90% found once. The starting material was CD4+ or CD8+ T cells sorted from blood, obtained in a trial of the OX40 agonist ivuxolimab. The receptors originated from an adult with an advanced solid tumor such as melanoma, head and neck, liver or kidney cancer. Both conserved end residues are part of each CDR3. The D gene is left open where the match is weak. Rows may omit the clone size; those that give it use once, few, many or a size class.

TGCGCCAGCAGGCCCGGGACAGGGGCATTACGAGGCACCGGGGAGCTGTTTTTT	CASRPGTGALRGTGELFF	TRBD1	TRBV5-1	TRBJ2-2	18	-
TGTGCCAGCAACATGGTTTGGACGCGGGAGCCGAACACCGGGGAGCTGTTTTTT	CASNMVWTREPNTGELFF	TRBD2	TRBV5-5	TRBJ2-2	18	-
TGCGCCAGCAGCCAAGCCCGGTTAGGGGATAATTCACCCCTCCACTTT	CASSQARLGDNSPLHF	-	TRBV4-1	TRBJ1-6	16	-
TGTGCCAGCAGCTTGGGAGGCGATATTAATGAAAAACTGTTTTTT	CASSLGGDINEKLFF	-	TRBV5-4	TRBJ1-4	15	few
TGTGCCAGCAGTGAACGAGGACGGCTCGGTTCACCCCTCCACTTT	CASSERGRLGSPLHF	-	TRBV2	TRBJ1-6	15	-
TGTGCCAGCAGCGTAGGCGGGGGGCCGGGTTCAGATACGCAGTATTTT	CASSVGGGPGSDTQYF	TRBD2	TRBV9	TRBJ2-3	16	once
TGTGCCAGCAGCGATACAGGGTTCGGTAGGGAGCAGTACTTC	CASSDTGFGREQYF	-	TRBV6-1	TRBJ2-5	14	-
TGTGCCAGCAGTGAAGCGGAAGCTTTCTTT	CASSEAEAFF	-	TRBV6-1	TRBJ1-1	10	-
TGTGCCAGCAGTGTGCAGGGGGGGGAGAATCAGCCCCAGCATTTT	CASSVQGGENQPQHF	TRBD1	TRBV2	TRBJ1-5	15	-
TGTGCCAGCAGTACCTGGGACTCCGCGGAGGGGAGAAACATTCAGTACTTC	CASSTWDSAEGRNIQYF	-	TRBV7-2	TRBJ2-4	17	-
TGTGCCAGCTCACCATCGGACAGATACGAGCAGTACTTC	CASSPSDRYEQYF	-	TRBV18	TRBJ2-7	13	-
TGTGCCATCAGCGTAGCGGGAGTTCGTGGGGCCAACGTCCTGACTTTC	CAISVAGVRGANVLTF	TRBD2	TRBV10-3	TRBJ2-6	16	-
TGTGCCAGCAGCCCTAAGGGGACAGATACGCAGTATTTT	CASSPKGTDTQYF	-	TRBV11-3	TRBJ2-3	13	-
TGTGCCAGCAGCTTGGGCAGTCAAGAGACCCAGTACTTC	CASSLGSQETQYF	-	TRBV5-5	TRBJ2-5	13	-
TGTGCCAGCAGTTTATCCGGGACAGGTGGACTCCACAAGTTCCGGGAGCTGTTTTTT	CASSLSGTGGLHKFRELFF	TRBD1	TRBV28	TRBJ2-2	19	once
TGTGCCAGCAGCCCGACACCGAACACTGAAGCTTTCTTT	CASSPTPNTEAFF	-	TRBV28	TRBJ1-1	13	-
TGCAGCGTTGGGGAAGGGGGCGAGGTTCAGTCCCAGCATTTT	CSVGEGGEVQSQHF	TRBD1	TRBV29-1	TRBJ1-5	14	-
TGTGCCAGCAGTTCCCCGGGAAGGGGGCTGGGGCAGCCCCAGCATTTT	CASSSPGRGLGQPQHF	TRBD1	TRBV28	TRBJ1-5	16	-
TGTGCCAGCAGTGGGGACAGGGGACGTCAGCCCCAGCATTTT	CASSGDRGRQPQHF	TRBD1	TRBV2	TRBJ1-5	14	-
TGTGCCAGCAGCTTGCAAGCGAGGGGGACCGGGGAGCTGTTTTTT	CASSLQARGTGELFF	-	TRBV5-4	TRBJ2-2	15	-
TGTGCCAGCAGTGAAGAAATAGCGGCCCGCCAAGAGACCCAGTACTTC	CASSEEIAARQETQYF	-	TRBV6-1	TRBJ2-5	16	-
TGCAGCGTTGAAGGGACAGGGGGTAGAGAGACCCAGTACTTC	CSVEGTGGRETQYF	TRBD1	TRBV29-1	TRBJ2-5	14	-
TGTGCCAGCAGCTTAGAAGTCGGGGGGGAGGAGACCCAGTACTTC	CASSLEVGGEETQYF	TRBD2	TRBV11-2	TRBJ2-5	15	-
TGTGCCAGCAGCTCCAAAGCCAGGACAGGATTTTCAGATACGCAGTATTTT	CASSSKARTGFSDTQYF	TRBD1	TRBV7-2	TRBJ2-3	17	-
TGTGCCAGCAGTTACCCAGCCTCTGGGGCCAACGTCCTGACTTTC	CASSYPASGANVLTF	-	TRBV6-6	TRBJ2-6	15	once
TGTGCCAGTAGTTCTAGCGGTATGGATACGCAGTATTTT	CASSSSGMDTQYF	TRBD2	TRBV19	TRBJ2-3	13	once
TGTGCCAGCAGTTCCTCCGGACAGGGGGGGTACGAGCAGTACTTC	CASSSSGQGGYEQYF	TRBD1	TRBV28	TRBJ2-7	15	-
TGTGCCAGCAGCTTAGAGCGGGGTGAAGCTTTCTTT	CASSLERGEAFF	-	TRBV7-8	TRBJ1-1	12	-
TGTGCCAGCAGTGATTCGCATAGCAATCAGCCCCAGCATTTT	CASSDSHSNQPQHF	-	TRBV6-1	TRBJ1-5	14	few
TGTGCCAGCAGCTTGGCCGGTATTGGTCAGGGAGAGCAGTACTTC	CASSLAGIGQGEQYF	-	TRBV5-4	TRBJ2-7	15	-
TGTGCCAGCAGTGAAGCGGTGACGCCCCAGCATTTT	CASSEAVTPQHF	-	TRBV6-1	TRBJ1-5	12	few
TGTGCCAGCAGTATGACAGTGAACACTGAAGCTTTCTTT	CASSMTVNTEAFF	-	TRBV6-6	TRBJ1-1	13	-
TGTGCCAGCAGTGAAGTTGCGAGGATGGACTTC	CASSEVARMDF	-	TRBV6-1	TRBJ2-7	11	-
TGTGCCAGCAGCTTAGGACTAGCGGGAGGGGGCGAGCAGTACTTC	CASSLGLAGGGEQYF	TRBD2	TRBV5-4	TRBJ2-7	15	-
TGTGCCAGCAGCTCTGGACTAGCGGGAGGTAATGAGCAGTTCTTC	CASSSGLAGGNEQFF	TRBD2	TRBV5-6	TRBJ2-1	15	few
TGTGCCAGCAGTGGACAGGGGGAAAGAGGTCAGCCCCAGCATTTT	CASSGQGERGQPQHF	TRBD1	TRBV27	TRBJ1-5	15	-
TGTGCCAGCAGCCGGGGACAGGGGGCGCGCGAGCAGTACTTC	CASSRGQGAREQYF	TRBD1	TRBV4-2	TRBJ2-7	14	-
TGTGCCAGCGGCCCCTGGACAGGGAAGGGCACTGAAGCTTTCTTT	CASGPWTGKGTEAFF	TRBD1	TRBV5-6	TRBJ1-1	15	-
TGTGCCAGCAGCTTATTGGAGCCAGGGGGACCCTATGGCTACACCTTC	CASSLLEPGGPYGYTF	TRBD1	TRBV11-2	TRBJ1-2	16	-
TGTGCCAGCAGCGCCCAGGGGGGTGACACTGAAGCTTTCTTT	CASSAQGGDTEAFF	TRBD1	TRBV7-2	TRBJ1-1	14	-
TGTGCCACCAGCAGAGTGGCCAGCGCGACAGATACGCAGTATTTT	CATSRVASATDTQYF	-	TRBV15	TRBJ2-3	15	-
TGTGCCAGCTCACCACAGTACGGTTCGAACACTGAAGCTTTCTTT	CASSPQYGSNTEAFF	-	TRBV18	TRBJ1-1	15	-
TGTGCCAGTAGTATTCTCGGACAGCCCTTCTCTGGGGCCAACGTCCTGACTTTC	CASSILGQPFSGANVLTF	-	TRBV19	TRBJ2-6	18	-
TGTGCCAGCAGGACAACAGGGTCCTACGAGCAGTACTTC	CASRTTGSYEQYF	-	TRBV28	TRBJ2-7	13	-
TGTGCCAGCAGTTTGTTCGTAGGGAGCACCGGGGAGCTGTTTTTT	CASSLFVGSTGELFF	-	TRBV27	TRBJ2-2	15	-
TGTGCCAGCAGTTACGATAGCAATCAGCCCCAGCATTTT	CASSYDSNQPQHF	-	TRBV6-6	TRBJ1-5	13	-
TGTGCCAGCAGCGCTACAGACAGTCGATATGGCTACACCTTC	CASSATDSRYGYTF	-	TRBV9	TRBJ1-2	14	-
TGCAGCGTTGGGGTGGGGTTCACCGGGGAGCTGTTTTTT	CSVGVGFTGELFF	-	TRBV29-1	TRBJ2-2	13	-
TGTGCCAGCAGTTTACAGGGACAGCGAATCTATGGCTACACCTTC	CASSLQGQRIYGYTF	TRBD1	TRBV28	TRBJ1-2	15	-
TGTGCCAGCTCACCAGTCTCAGTCGGCAGGGGCCTTAATGAAAAACTGTTTTTT	CASSPVSVGRGLNEKLFF	-	TRBV18	TRBJ1-4	18	-